The 10 T cell receptor beta chains given below trace back to one sample, sequenced in a study of blood T cell repertoires in COVID-19. Sequenced by immunoSEQ multiplex PCR; TCRdb stores in-frame clones only, minus some. The repertoire holds around 100,000 clones, with 86% as singletons. Sequenced: peripheral blood. These receptors were collected from a man between 35 and 55 years old with acute or convalescent COVID-19.

V is TRBV5-1 and J is TRBJ2-7, with D possibly matching TRBD2 (6 bases). This CDR3 has 15 amino acids. The germline V gene has CDR1 SGHRS and CDR2 YFSETQ. The germline V and J ends were trimmed by 2 bases and 4 bases, with 16 bases remaining between them. The CDR3 coding sequence is TGCGCCAGCAGCTTTTTAGGGACGGGGACTTACGAGCAGTACTTC. This codes for CASSFLGTGTYEQYF.

V is TRBV25-1 and J is TRBJ1-1, with 11 bases lining up with TRBD1. V was pared by 8 bases and J by 10 bases, with 6 bases of the junction left unmatched. Germline CDR1 MGHDK, CDR2 SYGVNS. The CDR3 extends over 12 amino acids. The CDR3 protein is CASYGQGAGAFF. The DNA for the CDR3 is TGTGCCAGCTACGGACAGGGGGCGGGAGCTTTCTTT.

This rearrangement joins TRBV2 to TRBJ1-5; perhaps TRBD1 as D (6 bases). There are 17 residues in the CDR3. V lost 2 bases to trimming and J lost 4 bases, with 18 bases between them. CDR1 is SNHLY and CDR2 is FYNNEI in the germline V gene. In DNA, the CDR3 is TGTGCCAGCAGTGAACACAGGGAGATTTTTGGTAATCAGCCCCAGCATTTT. This gives the protein CASSEHREIFGNQPQHF. Together with reference TRBV2 and TRBJ1-5, the CDR3 gives the full variable domain: EPEVTQTPSHQVTQMGQEVILRCVPISNHLYFYWYRQILGQKVEFLVSFYNNEISEKSEIFDDQFSVERPDGSNFTLKIRSTKLEDSAMYFCASSEHREIFGNQPQHFGDGTRLSIL.

J is TRBJ1-2 and V is TRBV18; TRBD1 is a possible D gene (6 bases). The V end was cut by 5 bases, the J end by 1 base, with 11 bases between. CDR3 length: 14 residues. Germline V lookup: CDR1 KGHSH, CDR2 LQKENI. DNA for the CDR3: TGTGCCAGCTCATCGGACAGTCGTAACTATGGCTACACCTTC. Amino acid sequence: CASSSDSRNYGYTF.

The V and J genes are TRBV7-2 and TRBJ2-1, with 9 nucleotides matching TRBD2. CDR1 and CDR2 (germline): SGHTA, FQGNSA. The CDR3 contains 17 residues. V shed 5 bases and J 6 bases; nucleotides not matched to a gene: 14. The CDR3 bases are TGTGCCAGCAGCCCATCAAGGGCTAGCGGGATGGTCAATGAGCAGTTCTTC. Translated, it gives CASSPSRASGMVNEQFF.

The gene calls are TRBV27 and TRBJ2-7, with 7 bases fitting TRBD1. Germline V gene lookup returns CDR1 MNHEY and CDR2 SMNVEV (reference sequence). V gave up 6 bases and J gave up 3 bases; unmatched junction bases: 11. The CDR3 length is 15 residues. CDR3 DNA: TGTGCCAGCAGCCCGACACAGGGGTTTGGCTACGAGCAGTACTTC. Its protein product is CASSPTQGFGYEQYF.

CDR3: CASRPPGTGTDTQYF. The CDR3, as DNA: TGTGCCAGCAGGCCACCCGGGACAGGCACAGATACGCAGTATTTT. V and J are TRBV2 and TRBJ2-3; 7 bases fit TRBD1. Losses at the gene ends were 6 bases for V and 1 base for J; bases not matched to a gene: 7. The CDR3 is made up of 15 amino acids. Germline V lookup: CDR1 SNHLY, CDR2 FYNNEI.

The chain employs TRBV5-5 and TRBJ2-1; D uncertain. Per the germline V gene, CDR1 is SGHKS and CDR2 is YYEKEE (reference sequence). V lost 1 base and J 5 bases, leaving 7 bases between the germline ends. This CDR3 is 13 amino acids long. CDR3: CASSLIADNEQFF. The CDR3 DNA sequence: TGTGCCAGCAGCTTGATAGCCGACAATGAGCAGTTCTTC.

The chain links TRBV5-6 to TRBJ1-2, with 8 nucleotides matching TRBD1. Per germline, CDR1 SGHDT and CDR2 YYEEEE. The V gene end was trimmed by 2 bases and the J gene end by 2 bases; junction bases not matched to a gene: 14. This CDR3 has 18 residues. The CDR3 bases are TGTGCCAGCAGCTTAACCCTCCCCCAGGGGGCCCGAAACTATGGCTACACCTTC. Its translation is CASSLTLPQGARNYGYTF. The variable domain in full, with the rest retrieved from reference TRBV5-6 and TRBJ1-2, is DAGVTQSPTHLIKTRGQQVTLRCSPKSGHDTVSWYQQALGQGPQFIFQYYEEEERQRGNFPDRFSGHQFPNYSSELNVNALLLGDSALYLCASSLTLPQGARNYGYTFGSGTRLTVV.

The count of this clone is one. The chain joins TRBV7-8 to TRBJ2-7; D not certain. The CDR3 contains 11 residues. V gave up 2 bases and J gave up 5 bases, with 4 bases separating them. In germline, CDR1 is SGHVS, CDR2 FQNEAQ. CDR3 sequence: CASSLLHEQYF. CDR3 nucleotides: TGTGCCAGCAGCTTACTCCACGAGCAGTACTTC.